This is a list of T cell receptor beta chains from one sample in a study of shared clonotypes between healthy human individuals. TCRdb's copy holds only in-frame clones and misses some; the assay was immunoSEQ multiplex PCR. The sample has fewer than 350,000 clones; about nine tenths are singletons. Sequencing input: memory CD8+ T cells sorted from blood. The source of these receptors is a man between 18 and 35 years old in good health. Each CDR3 is given with its conserved first and last residue. The order of the fields is J gene, V gene, CDR3 protein.

>TRBJ2-5|TRBV4-1
CASSQGAVRAETQYF
>TRBJ2-5|TRBV2
CASRPLRGVLETQYF
>TRBJ2-3|TRBV27
CASSPQLAFGPDTQYF
>TRBJ2-5|TRBV6-1
CASRIRVWETQYF
>TRBJ2-1|TRBV7-2
CASSAPAGVSNEQFF
>TRBJ2-7|TRBV29-1
CSVEDRTGGEQYF
>TRBJ2-7|TRBV28
CASSTGTYYEQYF
>TRBJ1-1|TRBV6-6
CASSYAPQGGTEAFF
>TRBJ2-5|TRBV11-2
CASSLGGQGPKETQYF
>TRBJ2-3|TRBV29-1
CSVVFVEPDTQYF
>TRBJ2-2|TRBV27
CASSFGNAGELFF
>TRBJ2-7|TRBV5-8
CASSLHMLKTYEQYF
>TRBJ2-7|TRBV27
CASSLTGTSITYEQYF
>TRBJ2-7|TRBV4-1
CASSQDMTGGLYEQYF
>TRBJ2-5|TRBV29-1
CSVEIGTVQETQYF
>TRBJ2-7|TRBV7-9
CASSSPGQIPYEQYF
>TRBJ2-7|TRBV27
CASSLQTSGYEQYF
>TRBJ2-5|TRBV28
CASSPGGDLYQETQYF
>TRBJ2-3|TRBV7-9
CASSLVLATDTQYF
>TRBJ2-1|TRBV7-9
CASSLAVPGMNEQFF
>TRBJ2-1|TRBV7-9
CASSPGQGTINNEQFF
>TRBJ2-1|TRBV7-9
CASSLVEINEQFF
>TRBJ2-1|TRBV14
CASSRHLIGGGADEQFF
>TRBJ1-4|TRBV27
CASSLGWATNEKLFF
>TRBJ2-7|TRBV30
CAWSVTGYEQYF
>TRBJ2-7|TRBV27
CASGGVGTRSEQYF
>TRBJ1-1|TRBV28
CASSFTDLNTEAFF
>TRBJ2-3|TRBV2
CASTTLADNTDTQYF
>TRBJ2-2|TRBV28
CASSPTTGGTGELFF
>TRBJ2-1|TRBV7-4
CASSLWGLVSVGEQFF
>TRBJ1-2|TRBV27
CASSPIGHGTGYGYTF
>TRBJ2-7|TRBV29-1
CSVETDRDYEQYF
>TRBJ1-1|TRBV14
CASSWTGGLTEAFF
>TRBJ1-5|TRBV4-3
CASSQDWTESNQPQHF
>TRBJ2-3|TRBV10-3
CAISEIRVLAGITDTQYF
>TRBJ2-7|TRBV7-6
CASSLGTLASYEQYF
>TRBJ2-1|TRBV19
CASSIGLAGGNEQFF
>TRBJ1-1|TRBV7-9
CALRGSDLNTEAFF
>TRBJ2-2|TRBV30
CAWSVGTATGELFF
>TRBJ1-1|TRBV28
CASSDRVGTEAFF
>TRBJ2-7|TRBV30
CAWKPPWRGASYEQYF
>TRBJ1-1|TRBV7-9
CASSPGTVEAFF
>TRBJ1-5|TRBV5-1
CASSGTGEQPQHF
>TRBJ2-7|TRBV7-2
CASSLGAVSYEQYF
>TRBJ2-7|TRBV11-2
CASSLGGVYEQYF
>TRBJ2-4|TRBV11-2
CASSLGTQLQYF
>TRBJ1-2|TRBV9
CASSVDSNNYGYTF
>TRBJ2-7|TRBV27
CASSWLQGSYEQYF
>TRBJ2-5|TRBV10-3
CAISDPHIAVQETQYF
>TRBJ1-3|TRBV28
CASSAIPGGRGNTIYF
>TRBJ2-2|TRBV19
CASSTQGIGTGELFF
>TRBJ2-7|TRBV19
CASSIGGFYEQYF
>TRBJ2-1|TRBV6-1
CASSPRTSGDNEQFF
>TRBJ2-3|TRBV9
CASSVGSSSGRFGDTQYF
>TRBJ2-7|TRBV6-1
CASSEVDGPYEQYF
>TRBJ2-1|TRBV6-6
CASSYQGAGEQFF
>TRBJ2-7|TRBV5-1
CASSLEVHYEQYF
>TRBJ1-5|TRBV6-1
CASSVFRGGNQPQHF